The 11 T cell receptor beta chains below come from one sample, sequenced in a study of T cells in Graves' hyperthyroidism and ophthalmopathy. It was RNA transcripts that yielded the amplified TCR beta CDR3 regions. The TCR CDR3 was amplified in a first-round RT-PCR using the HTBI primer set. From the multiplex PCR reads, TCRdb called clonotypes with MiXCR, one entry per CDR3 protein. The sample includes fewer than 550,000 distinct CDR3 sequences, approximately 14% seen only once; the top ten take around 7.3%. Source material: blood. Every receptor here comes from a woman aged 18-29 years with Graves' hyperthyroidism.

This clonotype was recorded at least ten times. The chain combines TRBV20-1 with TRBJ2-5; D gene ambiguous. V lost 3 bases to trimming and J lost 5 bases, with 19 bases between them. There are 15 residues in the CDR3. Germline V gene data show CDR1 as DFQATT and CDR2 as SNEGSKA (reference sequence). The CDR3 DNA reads TGCAGTGCTAGGGCCCCGTGGCCATCTCGGGAGACCCAGTACTTC. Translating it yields CSARAPWPSRETQYF.

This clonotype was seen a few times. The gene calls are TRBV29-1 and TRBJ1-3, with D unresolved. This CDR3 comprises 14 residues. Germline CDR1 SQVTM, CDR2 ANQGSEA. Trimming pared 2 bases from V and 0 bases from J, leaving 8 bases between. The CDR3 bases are TGCAGCGTTGAAAGGCTCCTCTCTGGAAACACCATATATTTT. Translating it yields CSVERLLSGNTIYF.

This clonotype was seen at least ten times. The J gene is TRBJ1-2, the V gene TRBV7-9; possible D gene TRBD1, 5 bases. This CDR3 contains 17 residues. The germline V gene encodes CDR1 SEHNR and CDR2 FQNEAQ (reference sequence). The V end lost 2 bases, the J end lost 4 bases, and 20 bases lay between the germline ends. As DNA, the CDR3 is TGTGCCAGCAGCTTACGGGAGGGACCAAGGGGCGGCTATGGCTACACCTTC. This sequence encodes CASSLREGPRGGYGYTF.

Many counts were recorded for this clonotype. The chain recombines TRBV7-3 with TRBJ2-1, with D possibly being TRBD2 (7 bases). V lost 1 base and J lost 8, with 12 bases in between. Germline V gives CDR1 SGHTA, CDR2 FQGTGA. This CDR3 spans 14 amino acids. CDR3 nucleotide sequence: TGTGCCAGCAGCTTAATGGGGGGGCCCTATGAGCAGTTCTTC. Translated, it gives CASSLMGGPYEQFF. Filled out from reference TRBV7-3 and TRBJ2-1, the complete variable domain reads GAGVSQTPSNKVTEKGKYVELRCDPISGHTALYWYRQSLGQGPEFLIYFQGTGAADDSGLPNDRFFAVRPEGSVSTLKIQRTERGDSAVYLCASSLMGGPYEQFFGPGTRLTVL.

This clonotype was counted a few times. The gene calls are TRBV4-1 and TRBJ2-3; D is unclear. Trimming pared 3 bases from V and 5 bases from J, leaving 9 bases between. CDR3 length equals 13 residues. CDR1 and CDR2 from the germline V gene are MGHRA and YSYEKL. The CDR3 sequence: CASSQWSGDTQYF. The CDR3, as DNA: TGCGCCAGCAGCCAGTGGTCGGGAGATACGCAGTATTTT.

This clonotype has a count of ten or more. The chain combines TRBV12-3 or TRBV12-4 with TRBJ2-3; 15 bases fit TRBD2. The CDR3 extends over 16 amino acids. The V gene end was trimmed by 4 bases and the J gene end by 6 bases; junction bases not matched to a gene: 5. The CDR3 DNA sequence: TGTGCCAGCAGTTCATTGGGGACTAGCGGGAGGGATACGCAGTATTTT. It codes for CASSSLGTSGRDTQYF.

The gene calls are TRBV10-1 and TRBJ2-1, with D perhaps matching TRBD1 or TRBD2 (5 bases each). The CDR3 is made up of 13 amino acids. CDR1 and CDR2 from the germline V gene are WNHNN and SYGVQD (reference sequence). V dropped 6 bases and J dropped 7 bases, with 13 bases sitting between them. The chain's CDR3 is CASSRGPGNEQFF. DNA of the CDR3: TGCGCCAGCAGCCGGGGCCCAGGGAATGAGCAGTTCTTC.

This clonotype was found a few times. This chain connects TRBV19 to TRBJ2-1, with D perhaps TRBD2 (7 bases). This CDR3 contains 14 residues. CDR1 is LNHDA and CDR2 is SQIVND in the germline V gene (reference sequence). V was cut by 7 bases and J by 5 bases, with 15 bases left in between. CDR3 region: CASTRWGGHNEQFF. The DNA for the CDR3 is TGTGCCAGTACAAGGTGGGGGGGCCACAATGAGCAGTTCTTC.

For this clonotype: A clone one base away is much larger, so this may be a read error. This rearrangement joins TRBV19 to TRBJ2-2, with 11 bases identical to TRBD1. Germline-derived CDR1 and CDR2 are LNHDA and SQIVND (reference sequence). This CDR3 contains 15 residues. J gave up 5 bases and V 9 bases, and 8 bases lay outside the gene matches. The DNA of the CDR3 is TGTGCCAGCAGCGGCCGGGACAGGGGGACCGGGGAGCTGTTTTTT. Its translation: CASSGRDRGTGELFF. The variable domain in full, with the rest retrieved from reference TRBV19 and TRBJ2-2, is DGGITQSPKYLFRKEGQNVTLSCEQNLNHDAMYWYRQDPGQGLRLIYYSQIVNDFQKGDIAEGYSVSREKKESFPLTVTSAQKNPTAFYLCASSGRDRGTGELFFGEGSRLTVL.

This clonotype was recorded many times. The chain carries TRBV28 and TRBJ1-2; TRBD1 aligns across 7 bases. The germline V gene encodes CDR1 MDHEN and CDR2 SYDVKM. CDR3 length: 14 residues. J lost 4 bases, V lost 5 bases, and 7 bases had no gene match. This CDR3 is CASSAPTGPYGYTF. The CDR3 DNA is TGTGCCAGCAGTGCCCCGACAGGGCCCTATGGCTACACCTTC.

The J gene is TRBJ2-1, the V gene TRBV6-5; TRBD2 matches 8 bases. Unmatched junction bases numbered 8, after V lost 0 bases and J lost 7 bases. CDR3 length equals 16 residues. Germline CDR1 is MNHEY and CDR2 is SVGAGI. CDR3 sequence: CASSYSIWREENEQFF. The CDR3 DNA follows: TGTGCCAGCAGTTACTCGATTTGGCGGGAGGAGAATGAGCAGTTCTTC.